This TCR beta chain derives from a study of blood T cell repertoires in COVID-19. The V end lost 3 bases, the J end lost 8 bases, and 14 bases lay between the germline ends. Germline lookup yields CDR1 SGHKS and CDR2 YYEKEE (reference sequence). The CDR3 is made up of 13 amino acids. Profiled with immunoSEQ multiplex PCR; TCRdb holds only in-frame clones, not every one. Altogether 29,000 or so clones are present, 84% being singletons, with the ten largest covering about 9.2%. Sequenced sample: peripheral blood. The chain joins TRBV5-5 to TRBJ1-2; D perhaps matches TRBD1 (6 bases). The clonotype originates from a man at least 80 years old with active COVID-19. CDR3 bases: TGTGCCAGCAGCTGGACAGCCTCGCGGGGCTACACCTTC. Protein: CASSWTASRGYTF.